A single T cell receptor (beta chain) is shown here with its context. This sample was included in a study of T-cell memory formation after mild COVID-19. MiXCR, applied by TCRdb to the 5' RACE reads, yields one record per CDR3 protein. This table holds roughly 110,000 distinct CDR3 sequences, over 13% found once. Germline loops: CDR1 MNHEY, CDR2 SVGAGI. The CDR3 has 12 residues. Trimming stripped 6 bases from V and 5 bases from J, with 10 bases between. The TCR sequence derives from a man between 18 and 35 years old who had mild COVID-19 (a few samples of this study predate the infection). Cell type and time point are not known. The V gene is TRBV6-5, the J gene TRBJ1-1; D is possibly TRBD1 (6 bases). Sequenced: PBMCs or a T cell subset sorted from them (not recorded which). The CDR3 DNA is TGTGCCAGCAGGGGAGGGGGGACTGAAGCTTTCTTT. Translating it yields CASRGGGTEAFF.